The entry below describes one TCR beta chain. Its antigen remains unidentified. No much larger clone exists at a distance of one base, and base qualities are not known. This same CDR3 is encoded by further DNA sequences in the sample. These data originate in a study of blood T cell repertoires in COVID-19 (dated by TCRdb to between 2020 and 2021). For context, the study as a whole: Collaborator samples came from the United States, Italy and Spain and covered acute and convalescent phases of COVID-19. Where available, HLA class I and class II types were taken from metadata supplied by the sample provider and were not determined by assay-based typing. The repertoires were released in a freely available public database intended as a resource for research on the immune response to SARS-CoV-2. A de-identified subject ID, COVID-19 status, age in years and sex were almost always included in the sample metadata. The prospective study material was composed of cDNA or gDNA derived from T cells, B-cell-depleted T cells, or PBMCs. Samples came from the ongoing ImmuneRACE study (first 160 participants) plus 1,254 subjects from 6 global collaborators. Subjects who had been exposed to COVID-19, were actively infected with it, or had recovered from it provided the deeply sampled blood TCRbeta repertoires that made up the dataset.

Beyond this particular receptor, the publication reports: The quantity of clinical and demographic metadata differed by source and by participant and was supplied without curation.

The germline V gene gives CDR1 as MNHEY and CDR2 as SVGAGI. CDR3 length: 15 amino acids, cysteine to phenylalanine. The CDR3 DNA has 45 bases and is translated from base 1. Cut back by 0 bases and 5 bases, the V and J ends lie 13 bases apart. TCRbeta CDR3 regions were amplified from genomic DNA using the immunoSEQ Assay, a bias-controlled multiplex PCR. On the study's bioinformatics: The number of nucleated cells in each sample was estimated from the amplification of reference gene primers within the assay. Sequence reads were collapsed and filtered to measure the absolute abundance of every unique TCRbeta CDR3 rearrangement. For each sample, productive Simpson clonality was calculated as the square root of Simpson's diversity index over productive rearrangements. TCRdb took over this immuneACCESS table, retaining in-frame rearrangements with V and J assigned. Such tables are incomplete; in checked studies, under half of the missing clones stem from an unresolved V gene, and the remainder is unexplained. V, J and clone size are taken as reported in that table, and D and trimming were inferred from the DNA itself. This sample holds 200,000 to 300,000 clones; about 83% were observed only once. More than 5.5% of the sample is taken by the ten largest.

The collaborating institutions used their own protocols to collect whole blood in K2EDTA tubes. For TCRbeta analysis, collaborator samples were shipped as frozen whole blood, as isolated PBMCs, or as DNA extracted from either sample type. The chain employs TRBV6-5 and TRBJ2-5; TRBD2 is a possible D gene, resting on 6 matching bases. Sequenced input: peripheral blood. This TCR derives from a human donor in a cohort sampled during active COVID-19. The CDR3 region reads CASSYSAGGGETQYF. Read as DNA, the sequence is TGTGCCAGCAGTTACTCGGCGGGTGGGGGGGAGACCCAGTACTTC.